This T cell receptor beta chain stems from a study of shared clonotypes between healthy human individuals. Study information: Those who served as donors were a couple of women and a few men between the ages of 18 and 49. CD8 memory received one plate per donor, CD8 naive two, CD4 memory three and CD4 naive three.

In replicate PCRs of sorted subsets, roughly 190 ng DNA, approximately 30,000 T cell genomes, was used. Method: immunoSEQ multiplex PCR; TCRdb's copy keeps in-frame clones and lacks some. The sample holds approximately 1.5 million clones, approximately 98.5% seen once. V was cut by 4 bases and J by 4 bases, with 9 bases left in between. Germline CDR1 SGHKS, CDR2 YYEKEE (reference sequence). CDR3 size: 13 residues. Findings and limits, study-wide: Specimens sampled were limited to blood, with tissue repertoires likely differing.

To note about this clone: Its antigen is not known.

The TCR originated in a man between 25 and 39 years old in good health. The chain has TRBV5-5 and TRBJ1-5; the D is unclear. Sequencing was carried out using naive CD4+ T cells sorted from blood. Subset noted: CD45RA+ positively selected. The CDR3 spells CASSPTGNQPQHF. As DNA, the CDR3 is TGTGCCAGCAGCCCCACGGGGAATCAGCCCCAGCATTTT.